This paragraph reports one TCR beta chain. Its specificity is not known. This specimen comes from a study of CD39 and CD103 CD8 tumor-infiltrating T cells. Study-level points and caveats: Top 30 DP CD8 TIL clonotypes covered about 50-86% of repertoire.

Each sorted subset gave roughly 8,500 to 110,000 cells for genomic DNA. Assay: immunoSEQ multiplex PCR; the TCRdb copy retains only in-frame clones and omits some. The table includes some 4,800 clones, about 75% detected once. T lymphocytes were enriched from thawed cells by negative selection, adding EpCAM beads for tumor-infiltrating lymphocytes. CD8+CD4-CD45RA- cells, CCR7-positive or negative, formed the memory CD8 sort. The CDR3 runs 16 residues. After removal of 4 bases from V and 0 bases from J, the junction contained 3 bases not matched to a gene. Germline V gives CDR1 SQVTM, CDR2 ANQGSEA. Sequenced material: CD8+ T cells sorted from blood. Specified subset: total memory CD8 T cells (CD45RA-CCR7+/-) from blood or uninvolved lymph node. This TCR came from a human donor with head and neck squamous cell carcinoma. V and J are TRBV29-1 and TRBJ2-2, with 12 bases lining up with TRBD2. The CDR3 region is CSVVTSGGSNTGELFF. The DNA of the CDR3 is TGCAGCGTTGTGACTAGCGGGGGATCGAACACCGGGGAGCTGTTTTTT.